This TCR beta chain stems from a study of blood T cell repertoires in COVID-19. Across the whole study: Collection of acute and convalescent COVID-19 samples took place in the United States, Italy and Spain. The analysed material was cDNA or gDNA that came from T cells, B-cell-depleted T cells, or PBMCs.

Authors' data handling: Reference gene primer amplification gave estimated nucleated cell counts. The method was immunoSEQ multiplex PCR; TCRdb's version includes in-frame clones alone and lacks a portion of them. V and J calls and clone size are those listed in that table; D and trimming were worked out from the DNA. The table has about 150,000 clones, under 85% seen once. The origin of this receptor is a middle-aged man with active or convalescent COVID-19. Sequencing was done on a sample of peripheral blood.

The CDR3: CASSSGLFTDTQYF. In nucleotides, the CDR3 is TGTGCCAGCAGCTCCGGACTATTCACAGATACGCAGTATTTT. The gene calls are TRBV13 and TRBJ2-3, with D perhaps matching TRBD2 (6 bases). Germline assignment: CDR1 PRHDT and CDR2 FYEKMQ (reference sequence). CDR3 length: 14 amino acids. The V gene lost 4 bases and the J gene lost 2 bases, with 10 bases spanning the gap.